The sequence of this T cell receptor beta chain was determined in a study of blood T cell repertoires in COVID-19. Study-level background: Sites across the United States, Italy and Spain contributed samples from acute and convalescent COVID-19. Sample material is recorded as cDNA or gDNA derived from T cells, B-cell-depleted T cells, or PBMCs.

With V trimmed by 7 bases and J by 3 bases, 3 bases remained unmatched. The germline V gene encodes CDR1 KGHDR and CDR2 SFDVKD. The CDR3 spans 13 residues. In the authors' methods: Amplification of reference gene primers was used by the study to estimate nucleated cell counts. TCRdb's table, derived via immunoSEQ multiplex PCR, lists solely in-frame clones and lacks some. That table is the source of V, J and clone size, and D and trimming were worked out from the DNA. Altogether fewer than 200,000 clones are present, about nine tenths being singletons, with the ten largest covering less than 2%. This clonotype was obtained from a man aged 18-30 years who had recovered from COVID-19. Sequences were obtained from peripheral blood. The chain combines TRBV24-1 with TRBJ2-5, with TRBD2 matching 8 bases. The CDR3 nucleotides are TGTGCCACCAGAGCCGGGGGGGAAGAGACCCAGTACTTC. Translation gives CATRAGGEETQYF.